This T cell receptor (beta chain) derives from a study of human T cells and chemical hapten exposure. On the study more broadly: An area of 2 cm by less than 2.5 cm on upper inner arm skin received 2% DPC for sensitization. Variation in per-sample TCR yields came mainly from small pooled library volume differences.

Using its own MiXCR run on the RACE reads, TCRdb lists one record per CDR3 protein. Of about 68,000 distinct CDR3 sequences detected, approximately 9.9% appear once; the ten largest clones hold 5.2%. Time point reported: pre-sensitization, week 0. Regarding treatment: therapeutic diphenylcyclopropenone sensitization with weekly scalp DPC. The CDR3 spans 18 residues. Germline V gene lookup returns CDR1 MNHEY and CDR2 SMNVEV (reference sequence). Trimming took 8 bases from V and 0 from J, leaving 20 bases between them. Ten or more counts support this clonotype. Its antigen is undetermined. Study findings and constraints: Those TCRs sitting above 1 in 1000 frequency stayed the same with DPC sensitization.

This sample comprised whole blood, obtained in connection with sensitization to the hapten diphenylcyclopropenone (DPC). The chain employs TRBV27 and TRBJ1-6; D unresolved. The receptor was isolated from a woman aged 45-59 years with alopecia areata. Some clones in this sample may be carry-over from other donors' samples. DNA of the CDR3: TGTGCCAGCGGGTCGGCCAGCTATGTAAGCTCCTATAATTCACCCCTCCACTTT. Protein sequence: CASGSASYVSSYNSPLHF.